The rows below give T cell receptor beta chains drawn from one sample of a study of Ad26.COV2.S vaccination and SARS-CoV-2 variants. Libraries were prepared by immunoSEQ multiplex PCR; TCRdb keeps only in-frame clonotypes and omits some of them. The table includes some 350,000 clones, about nine tenths detected once. The sequencing used peripheral blood, collected in a trial of Ad26.COV2.S vaccine versus placebo. Source of these receptors: a person between 18 and 59 years old who received the Ad26.COV2.S COVID-19 vaccine or a placebo. Each CDR3 is given with its conserved first and last residue. D genes are given only for firm matches. Clone size is not always given. Where it is, it says once, few, many or a class for expanded clones.

CDR3 DNA: TGTGCCAGCAGTTTAATGCCTGACAATGAGCAGTTCTTC
CDR3 protein: CASSLMPDNEQFF
D gene: -
clone size: -
J gene: TRBJ2-1
V gene: TRBV27

CDR3 DNA: TGTGCCAGCAGCGCCGGGACAGCCAACACTGAAGCTTTCTTT
CDR3 protein: CASSAGTANTEAFF
D gene: TRBD1
clone size: -
J gene: TRBJ1-1
V gene: TRBV5-4

CDR3 DNA: TGTGCCAGCAGCACCTCGGGGAGCCTCCAAGAGACCCAGTACTTC
CDR3 protein: CASSTSGSLQETQYF
D gene: -
clone size: -
J gene: TRBJ2-5
V gene: TRBV7-9

CDR3 DNA: TGCGCCAGCAGTGAACTAGCGGGAGGCTGGGGGACCGGGGAGCTGTTTTTT
CDR3 protein: CASSELAGGWGTGELFF
D gene: TRBD2
clone size: -
J gene: TRBJ2-2
V gene: TRBV10-1

CDR3 DNA: TGCGCCAGCAGCTTGGGGGCGGAAGGGAATCAGCCCCAGCATTTT
CDR3 protein: CASSLGAEGNQPQHF
D gene: -
clone size: -
J gene: TRBJ1-5
V gene: TRBV5-1

CDR3 DNA: TGTGCCAGCAGTGACAGGGGCGACTATGGCTACACCTTC
CDR3 protein: CASSDRGDYGYTF
D gene: -
clone size: -
J gene: TRBJ1-2
V gene: TRBV2

CDR3 DNA: TGTGCCAGCAGTTACTTAGCGACAACTAATGAAAAACTGTTTTTT
CDR3 protein: CASSYLATTNEKLFF
D gene: -
clone size: -
J gene: TRBJ1-4
V gene: TRBV6-6

CDR3 DNA: TGTGCCAGCAGTTACTGGGAGACCCAGTACTTC
CDR3 protein: CASSYWETQYF
D gene: -
clone size: -
J gene: TRBJ2-5
V gene: TRBV6-5

CDR3 DNA: TGTGCCAGCAGCATGACAGGAATCACAGATACGCAGTATTTT
CDR3 protein: CASSMTGITDTQYF
D gene: -
clone size: once
J gene: TRBJ2-3
V gene: TRBV5-6

CDR3 DNA: TGTGCCAGCAGCTTGATCACCGGCGGCTACACCTTC
CDR3 protein: CASSLITGGYTF
D gene: -
clone size: -
J gene: TRBJ1-2
V gene: TRBV5-6

CDR3 DNA: TGTGCCAGCAGCCAGACGGGTATATCCTACAATGAGCAGTTCTTC
CDR3 protein: CASSQTGISYNEQFF
D gene: -
clone size: -
J gene: TRBJ2-1
V gene: TRBV27

CDR3 DNA: TGTGCCAGCAGTTTGGGGGTATTGTACACTGAAGCTTTCTTT
CDR3 protein: CASSLGVLYTEAFF
D gene: -
clone size: -
J gene: TRBJ1-1
V gene: TRBV27

CDR3 DNA: TGTGCCAGCAGCCAAGATCTTTGGACAGGGAATAGAAACACCATATATTTT
CDR3 protein: CASSQDLWTGNRNTIYF
D gene: TRBD1
clone size: -
J gene: TRBJ1-3
V gene: TRBV14

CDR3 DNA: TGTGCCAGCAGCGAGGACGGAGGGATTGGAAATGGCTACACCTTC
CDR3 protein: CASSEDGGIGNGYTF
D gene: -
clone size: -
J gene: TRBJ1-2
V gene: TRBV5-6

CDR3 DNA: TGTGCCACCAGCACGGGACTAGCGGGGGTGGAGACCCAGTACTTC
CDR3 protein: CATSTGLAGVETQYF
D gene: TRBD2
clone size: -
J gene: TRBJ2-5
V gene: TRBV15

CDR3 DNA: TGTGCCAGCAGCCAATCGATCCGGGGGGAGCTGTTTTTT
CDR3 protein: CASSQSIRGELFF
D gene: -
clone size: few
J gene: TRBJ2-2
V gene: TRBV14

CDR3 DNA: TGTGCCAGCAGTCACCCCCAGGGTGGCTACACCTTC
CDR3 protein: CASSHPQGGYTF
D gene: -
clone size: -
J gene: TRBJ1-2
V gene: TRBV12-3/TRBV12-4

CDR3 DNA: TGTGCCAGCTCAGAACGGGGACCCCTCCACTTT
CDR3 protein: CASSERGPLHF
D gene: -
clone size: -
J gene: TRBJ1-6
V gene: TRBV18

CDR3 DNA: TGTGCCAGCAGTTGGACAGACTCCTACGAGCAGTACTTC
CDR3 protein: CASSWTDSYEQYF
D gene: -
clone size: -
J gene: TRBJ2-7
V gene: TRBV12-3/TRBV12-4

CDR3 DNA: TGCGCCAGCAGCCAAAGACAGGGGGCGGCTAACTATGGCTACACCTTC
CDR3 protein: CASSQRQGAANYGYTF
D gene: TRBD1
clone size: -
J gene: TRBJ1-2
V gene: TRBV4-3

CDR3 DNA: TGTGCCAGCAGCTTAGCGGCGGGTGGAGCCACGGTCGAGCAGTTCTTC
CDR3 protein: CASSLAAGGATVEQFF
D gene: -
clone size: -
J gene: TRBJ2-1
V gene: TRBV7-2

CDR3 DNA: TGTGCCAGCAGTTACCCGGGGACCGCACAGACCCAGTACTTC
CDR3 protein: CASSYPGTAQTQYF
D gene: -
clone size: -
J gene: TRBJ2-5
V gene: TRBV6-5

CDR3 DNA: TGTGCCAGCAGCATTGGGCAGGGGAGTTTTCAGCCCCAGCATTTT
CDR3 protein: CASSIGQGSFQPQHF
D gene: -
clone size: -
J gene: TRBJ1-5
V gene: TRBV9

CDR3 DNA: TGCGCCAGCAGCCCGACGCCCCTTGAGACCCAGTACTTC
CDR3 protein: CASSPTPLETQYF
D gene: -
clone size: -
J gene: TRBJ2-5
V gene: TRBV5-1

CDR3 DNA: TGTGCCACCAGCAGAATAGAAGGGGACTCCTACAATGAGCAGTTCTTC
CDR3 protein: CATSRIEGDSYNEQFF
D gene: -
clone size: -
J gene: TRBJ2-1
V gene: TRBV15

CDR3 DNA: TGTGCCAGCAGTTATGTGGGGGTGCCACCCACTACGCTTTATTACGAGCAGTACTTC
CDR3 protein: CASSYVGVPPTTLYYEQYF
D gene: -
clone size: -
J gene: TRBJ2-7
V gene: TRBV6-2/TRBV6-3

CDR3 DNA: TGCGCCAGCAGCAGGCCAGACAATGAGCAGTTCTTC
CDR3 protein: CASSRPDNEQFF
D gene: -
clone size: -
J gene: TRBJ2-1
V gene: TRBV4-1

CDR3 DNA: TGTGCCAGCTCACCACCGTTTTCACCCCTCCACTTT
CDR3 protein: CASSPPFSPLHF
D gene: -
clone size: -
J gene: TRBJ1-6
V gene: TRBV18

CDR3 DNA: TGTGCCAGCAGTTTATATCAGGGATTCTCCTACGAGCAGTACTTC
CDR3 protein: CASSLYQGFSYEQYF
D gene: -
clone size: -
J gene: TRBJ2-7
V gene: TRBV27

CDR3 DNA: TGTGCCAGCAGCGTACTTAGCGGGGGGGCCATTGCAGATACGCAGTATTTT
CDR3 protein: CASSVLSGGAIADTQYF
D gene: TRBD2
clone size: -
J gene: TRBJ2-3
V gene: TRBV9

CDR3 DNA: TGTGCCAGCAGTTACATCGGGATCTCCTACAATGAGCAGTTCTTC
CDR3 protein: CASSYIGISYNEQFF
D gene: -
clone size: -
J gene: TRBJ2-1
V gene: TRBV6-2/TRBV6-3

CDR3 DNA: TGTGCCAGCAGCTTAACCGTGGGGAGCACTGAAGCTTTCTTT
CDR3 protein: CASSLTVGSTEAFF
D gene: -
clone size: -
J gene: TRBJ1-1
V gene: TRBV7-3

CDR3 DNA: TGTGCCTGGAGTGGTGGGGTCCGGGGGAATGAGCAGTTCTTC
CDR3 protein: CAWSGGVRGNEQFF
D gene: -
clone size: -
J gene: TRBJ2-1
V gene: TRBV30

CDR3 DNA: TGTGCCAGCAGTTTATCGGGCCCTGGGGGCAGCGGTAATTCACCCCTCCACTTT
CDR3 protein: CASSLSGPGGSGNSPLHF
D gene: -
clone size: -
J gene: TRBJ1-6
V gene: TRBV27

CDR3 DNA: TGTGCCAGCAGCCTAAGGGACAGTAATTCACCCCTCCACTTT
CDR3 protein: CASSLRDSNSPLHF
D gene: TRBD1
clone size: -
J gene: TRBJ1-6
V gene: TRBV5-5

CDR3 DNA: TGCGCCAGCGGAAGAACAGGGGGCGATACTGAAGCTTTCTTT
CDR3 protein: CASGRTGGDTEAFF
D gene: TRBD1
clone size: -
J gene: TRBJ1-1
V gene: TRBV5-1

CDR3 DNA: TGCGCCAGCAGCCAAGATTACAGGGGGACTGAAGCTTTCTTT
CDR3 protein: CASSQDYRGTEAFF
D gene: TRBD1
clone size: -
J gene: TRBJ1-1
V gene: TRBV4-3

CDR3 DNA: TGTGCCAGCAGCTTAGTTAGCAGGGGGGACTATGGCTACACCTTC
CDR3 protein: CASSLVSRGDYGYTF
D gene: TRBD1
clone size: -
J gene: TRBJ1-2
V gene: TRBV7-6

CDR3 DNA: TGTGCCAGCAGTTTCGACAGCCGAACCTACAATGAGCAGTTCTTC
CDR3 protein: CASSFDSRTYNEQFF
D gene: -
clone size: -
J gene: TRBJ2-1
V gene: TRBV6-5

CDR3 DNA: TGCGCCAGCAGCCAGCGATTTGGGGCCCCCGATAGGGGAGATAACTATGGCTACACCTTC
CDR3 protein: CASSQRFGAPDRGDNYGYTF
D gene: -
clone size: -
J gene: TRBJ1-2
V gene: TRBV4-3

CDR3 DNA: TGTGCCAGCAGCCCACAGGGGAACACTGAAGCTTTCTTT
CDR3 protein: CASSPQGNTEAFF
D gene: -
clone size: -
J gene: TRBJ1-1
V gene: TRBV12-3/TRBV12-4

CDR3 DNA: TGTGCCAGCAGCCAAGTTACAAGCGCAGGTAATATTGAGGGTGAAGCTTTCTTT
CDR3 protein: CASSQVTSAGNIEGEAFF
D gene: -
clone size: -
J gene: TRBJ1-1
V gene: TRBV3-1/TRBV3-2

CDR3 DNA: TGTGCCAGCAGCCAAGGTGGGGTGGCTGGGGCCAACGTCCTGACTTTC
CDR3 protein: CASSQGGVAGANVLTF
D gene: -
clone size: -
J gene: TRBJ2-6
V gene: TRBV3-1/TRBV3-2

CDR3 DNA: TGTGCCAGCAGCCTGCGAGGGACCTACTATAGCTCCTACGAGCAGTACTTC
CDR3 protein: CASSLRGTYYSSYEQYF
D gene: -
clone size: -
J gene: TRBJ2-7
V gene: TRBV7-2

CDR3 DNA: TGTGCCAGCAATTTAGGGGGGTACCAAGAGACCCAGTACTTC
CDR3 protein: CASNLGGYQETQYF
D gene: -
clone size: -
J gene: TRBJ2-5
V gene: TRBV9

CDR3 DNA: TGTGCCAGCAGTTCCCCCGGACTAGCGAACACCGGGGAGCTGTTTTTT
CDR3 protein: CASSSPGLANTGELFF
D gene: TRBD2
clone size: -
J gene: TRBJ2-2
V gene: TRBV6-5

CDR3 DNA: TGTGCCAGCAGCTTTGGACAGTCTAGCAATGAGCAGTTCTTC
CDR3 protein: CASSFGQSSNEQFF
D gene: -
clone size: once
J gene: TRBJ2-1
V gene: TRBV7-3

CDR3 DNA: TGTGCCAGCAGCCGGGGAGACACGACCTACGAGCAGTACTTC
CDR3 protein: CASSRGDTTYEQYF
D gene: -
clone size: -
J gene: TRBJ2-7
V gene: TRBV3-1/TRBV3-2

CDR3 DNA: TGTGCCAGTAAAGGGGGCCCGGGTGAGCAGTTCTTC
CDR3 protein: CASKGGPGEQFF
D gene: TRBD1
clone size: -
J gene: TRBJ2-1
V gene: TRBV19

CDR3 DNA: TGCGCCAGCAGCCAGGGGGGACGGACGGCGGGGGAGCTGTTTTTT
CDR3 protein: CASSQGGRTAGELFF
D gene: -
clone size: -
J gene: TRBJ2-2
V gene: TRBV4-1

CDR3 DNA: TGTGCCAGCAGCGTATTCGGGTATGCACAAGATACGCAGTATTTT
CDR3 protein: CASSVFGYAQDTQYF
D gene: -
clone size: -
J gene: TRBJ2-3
V gene: TRBV9

CDR3 DNA: TGCAGCGTGGCGGGACAGGGGATAACCGGGGAGCTGTTTTTT
CDR3 protein: CSVAGQGITGELFF
D gene: TRBD1
clone size: -
J gene: TRBJ2-2
V gene: TRBV29-1

CDR3 DNA: TGTGCCAGCAGCTTAGATTTGGTAAAAGGGACCCAGTACTTC
CDR3 protein: CASSLDLVKGTQYF
D gene: -
clone size: -
J gene: TRBJ2-5
V gene: TRBV7-8